This passage covers 5 T cell receptor beta chains from one sample sequenced in a study of T cells in localized non-small cell lung cancer. Some clones are missing from TCRdb's copy, which holds only in-frame ones; the method was immunoSEQ multiplex PCR. Among 41,000 or so clones, more than 85% were seen once, and the ten largest hold approximately 6.4%. This material consisted of peripheral blood, taken before any cancer treatment. These receptor sequences come from a woman between 18 and 55 years old with stage III lung adenocarcinoma.

This chain links TRBV7-9 with TRBJ2-7, with D perhaps TRBD1 (7 bases). The CDR3 length is 14 residues. The germline V and J ends were trimmed by 5 bases and 3 bases, with 14 bases remaining between them. Per the germline V gene, CDR1 is SEHNR and CDR2 is FQNEAQ (reference sequence). As DNA, the CDR3 is TGTGCCAGCAGCCCAGGGGGGCGCATCTACGAGCAGTACTTC. Protein product: CASSPGGRIYEQYF. Using reference TRBV7-9 and TRBJ2-7 for the parts outside the CDR3, the full variable domain is DTGVSQNPRHKITKRGQNVTFRCDPISEHNRLYWYRQTLGQGPEFLTYFQNEAQLEKSRLLSDRFSAERPKGSFSTLEIQRTEQGDSAMYLCASSPGGRIYEQYFGPGTRLTVT.

The rearrangement joins TRBV28 to TRBJ1-2; 10 positions match TRBD1. The length of the CDR3 is 15 residues. Looked up from germline, CDR1 is MDHEN and CDR2 is SYDVKM. The junction had 8 bases not matched to a gene; V was cut back by 6 bases and J by 4 bases. CDR3 DNA: TGTGCCAGCAGCGACGGGACAGGGGAACGCTATGGCTACACCTTC. As protein: CASSDGTGERYGYTF.

The chain carries TRBV10-3 and TRBJ2-5; perhaps TRBD1 as D (6 bases). The ends were cut back, 10 bases at V and 2 bases at J, with 20 bases in the middle. The germline gives CDR1 ENHRY, CDR2 SYGVKD. The CDR3 has 15 residues. In DNA, the CDR3 is TGTGCCACCATCGAGCCGACGGACAGTCAAGAGACCCAGTACTTC. It codes for CATIEPTDSQETQYF.

This chain links TRBV27 with TRBJ2-7; weak D call: TRBD1 (6 bases). From germline, CDR1 is MNHEY and CDR2 SMNVEV (reference sequence). CDR3 size: 15 residues. The V gene lost 2 bases and the J gene lost 2 bases, with 13 bases spanning the gap. DNA for the CDR3: TGTGCCAGCAGTTTAGCCAGTGGGGGCACCTACGAGCAGTACTTC. Translation gives CASSLASGGTYEQYF.

The chain carries TRBV6-1 and TRBJ2-7, with D possibly being TRBD2 (6 bases). The CDR3 consists of 14 residues. In germline, CDR1 is MNHNS, CDR2 SASEGT. The V end was cut by 9 bases, the J end by 1 base, with 16 bases between. In nucleotides, the CDR3 is TGTGCCAGTATAATTCGGGGAGGATCCTACGAGCAGTACTTC. Its translation is CASIIRGGSYEQYF.